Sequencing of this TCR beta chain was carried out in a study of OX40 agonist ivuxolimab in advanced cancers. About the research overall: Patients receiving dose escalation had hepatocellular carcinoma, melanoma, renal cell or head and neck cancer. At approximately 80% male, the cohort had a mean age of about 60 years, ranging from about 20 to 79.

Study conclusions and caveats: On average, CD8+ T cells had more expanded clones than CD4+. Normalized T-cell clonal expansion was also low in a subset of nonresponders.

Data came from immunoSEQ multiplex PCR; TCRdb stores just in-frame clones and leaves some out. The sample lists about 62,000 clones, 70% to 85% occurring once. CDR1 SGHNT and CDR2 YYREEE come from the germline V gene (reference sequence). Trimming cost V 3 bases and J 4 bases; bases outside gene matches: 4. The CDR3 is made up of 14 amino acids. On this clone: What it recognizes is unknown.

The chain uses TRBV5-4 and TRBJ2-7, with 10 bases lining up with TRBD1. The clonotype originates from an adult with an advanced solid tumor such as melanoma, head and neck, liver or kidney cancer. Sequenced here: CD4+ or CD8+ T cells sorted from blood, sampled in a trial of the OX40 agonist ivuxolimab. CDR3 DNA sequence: TGTGCCAGCAGCTCCGGGACAGGGGAGTACGAGCAGTACTTC. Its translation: CASSSGTGEYEQYF.